Below, 17 T cell receptor beta chains from the same sample are listed, as sequenced in a study of shared clonotypes between healthy human individuals. TCRdb's copy holds only in-frame clones and misses some; the assay was immunoSEQ multiplex PCR. The sample includes 2 million to 2.5 million clones, 85% to 95% of them seen just once. The sequenced sample consisted of naive CD4+ T cells from PBMCs. Subset defined: CD45RA+ positively selected. Receptors were obtained from a man aged 18 to 29 in good health. Some clones in this sample may be carry-over from other donors' samples.

The CDR3 DNA reads as TGCGCCAGCAGCCAGACAAGCCAGAGGACGCAGTATTTT. Its protein product is CASSQTSQRTQYF. V is TRBV5-1 and J is TRBJ2-3, with D unresolved. The V end lost 4 bases, the J end lost 9 bases, and 15 bases lay between the germline ends. Germline values: CDR1 SGHRS, CDR2 YFSETQ. The CDR3 has 13 amino acids.

V and J are TRBV5-4 and TRBJ2-7, with a weak D call TRBD1 (6 bases). This CDR3 contains 15 residues. The V gene's germline CDR1 is SGHNT and CDR2 YYREEE (reference sequence). Trimming cost V 0 bases and J 5 bases, with 15 bases left between them. This CDR3 is CASSLDWAGENEQYF. For the CDR3, the DNA is TGTGCCAGCAGCTTGGATTGGGCAGGGGAGAACGAGCAGTACTTC.

V gene TRBV28 combines with J gene TRBJ2-4, with D tentatively TRBD2 (6 bases). The CDR3 runs 14 residues. V was pared by 6 bases and J by 3 bases, with 12 bases between. The germline CDR1 and CDR2 sequences are MDHEN and SYDVKM. DNA of the CDR3: TGTGCCAGCAGGGGAGAGGAGGGCAAAAACATTCAGTACTTC. Translated: CASRGEEGKNIQYF.

The CDR3 reads CASSLVGGDPNYGYTF. CDR3 nucleotide sequence: TGTGCCAGCAGCTTGGTCGGCGGAGATCCTAACTATGGCTACACCTTC. The chain is built from TRBV5-7 and TRBJ1-2; D ambiguous. TRBV5-7 is flagged as an ORF with uncertain function. The V end was cut by 0 bases, the J end by 0 bases, with 12 bases between. The CDR3 sequence is 16 residues long.

This clone came up a few times. This chain links TRBV29-1 with TRBJ1-1; D gene uncertain. Deletions cut 5 bases from V and 5 bases from J, with 6 bases between. Per the germline V gene, CDR1 is SQVTM and CDR2 is ANQGSEA. This CDR3 spans 10 amino acids. As DNA, the CDR3 is TGCAGCGTTACAAAGACTGAAGCTTTCTTT. Translating gives CSVTKTEAFF.

The chain uses TRBV7-9 and TRBJ1-6, with D maybe TRBD1 (5 bases). This CDR3 is built from 12 residues. V lost 4 bases to trimming and J lost 10 bases, with 8 bases between them. CDR1 and CDR2 from the germline V gene are SEHNR and FQNEAQ (reference sequence). CDR3 amino acids: CASSYRGSPLHF. The CDR3 DNA reads TGTGCCAGCAGCTACCGGGGGTCACCCCTCCACTTT.

The gene calls are TRBV7-6 and TRBJ2-7; D might be TRBD1 or TRBD2, each matching 5 bases. There are 13 residues in the CDR3. The V gene's germline CDR1 is SGHVS and CDR2 FNYEAQ. The V and J ends lost 5 bases and 6 bases respectively, with 14 bases between them. The CDR3 coding sequence is TGTGCCAGCAGCCTTCGAGAGGGGCCCGAGCAGTACTTC. It is translated as CASSLREGPEQYF.

The chain uses TRBV7-5 and TRBJ2-7; the table calls TRBD1, which could not be checked here. TRBV7-5 is flagged as a pseudogene. The CDR3 length is 15 residues. CDR3 residues: CARSPFEGVLYEQYF. The DNA of the CDR3 is TGTGCCAGAAGCCCCTTTGAGGGGGTCTTATACGAGCAGTACTTC.

The chain uses TRBV6-6 and TRBJ1-1; D is possibly TRBD1 (5 bases). The CDR3 is made up of 14 amino acids. The V end was cut by 1 base, the J end by 3 bases, with 9 bases between. Germline V lookup: CDR1 MNHNY, CDR2 SVGAGI (reference sequence). The CDR3 nucleotides are TGTGCCAGCAGTTACTGGGGACTAGACACTGAAGCTTTCTTT. Translation gives CASSYWGLDTEAFF.

The gene calls are TRBV19 and TRBJ1-4, with 7 bases matching TRBD1. The V and J ends lost 5 bases and 4 bases, in that order; junction bases with no gene match: 7. CDR3 length: 15 amino acids. The germline gives CDR1 LNHDA, CDR2 SQIVND (reference sequence). CDR3: CASSPGTALNEKLFF. Written as DNA, the CDR3 is TGTGCCAGTAGTCCCGGGACAGCCCTTAATGAAAAACTGTTTTTT.

V and J are TRBV5-1 and TRBJ2-1; either TRBD1 or TRBD2 may fit D (5 bases each). The CDR3 consists of 15 residues. V dropped 0 bases and J dropped 5 bases, with 12 bases sitting between them. CDR1 is SGHRS, CDR2 YFSETQ, per germline. This CDR3 is CASSLEGTYNNEQFF. CDR3 nucleotides: TGCGCCAGCAGCTTGGAAGGGACCTATAACAATGAGCAGTTCTTC.

V gene TRBV5-8 combines with J gene TRBJ1-5; TRBD1 might be the D (5 bases). Germline CDR1 and CDR2: SGHTS and YDEGEE. This CDR3 is 16 amino acids long. V was clipped by 4 bases and J by 7 bases, with 21 bases between them. CDR3 protein: CASSPQPGQGRQPQHF. CDR3 in DNA: TGTGCCAGCAGCCCCCAACCTGGGCAGGGTCGCCAGCCCCAGCATTTT.

The chain recombines TRBV28 with TRBJ1-5, with D maybe TRBD1 (6 bases). The CDR3 is 12 amino acids. Trimming took 6 bases from V and 12 from J, leaving 15 bases between them. Germline CDR1 MDHEN, CDR2 SYDVKM. The DNA for the CDR3 is TGTGCCAGCAGCCCAGGGGTTCGGGTCCAGCATTTT. This sequence encodes CASSPGVRVQHF.

The CDR3 DNA follows: TGCGCCAGCAGCCCCTTCGACAGGGGGGGGGATACGCAGTATTTT. Translating gives CASSPFDRGGDTQYF. V and J are TRBV4-1 and TRBJ2-3; 9 nucleotides line up with TRBD1. Germline V lookup: CDR1 MGHRA, CDR2 YSYEKL. The CDR3 consists of 15 residues. The ends lost 4 bases at V and 6 bases at J; junction bases unmatched: 8.

The chain links TRBV19 to TRBJ2-1; maybe TRBD2 (6 bases). V lost 5 bases and J 0 bases, leaving 14 bases between the germline ends. Germline V gene lookup returns CDR1 LNHDA and CDR2 SQIVND (reference sequence). The CDR3 contains 16 residues. The CDR3 nucleotides read TGTGCCAGTAGTTCACCATCGGGAGCCTCCTACAATGAGCAGTTCTTC. This sequence encodes CASSSPSGASYNEQFF.

The rearrangement joins TRBV5-1 to TRBJ2-3, with 7 bases aligning to TRBD1. Trimming took 6 bases from V and 4 from J; bases not matched to a gene: 11. There are 15 residues in the CDR3. Per the germline V gene, CDR1 is SGHRS and CDR2 is YFSETQ. The DNA of the CDR3 is TGCGCCAGCAACCCCGACAGGGTAGTTGCAGATACGCAGTATTTT. Translation gives CASNPDRVVADTQYF.

The chain joins TRBV7-8 to TRBJ2-7; TRBD1 aligns across 7 bases. V trimming: 1 base; J trimming: 0 bases; junction bases outside the gene matches: 12. This CDR3 region has 18 residues. Germline V gives CDR1 SGHVS, CDR2 FQNEAQ. The CDR3, as DNA: TGTGCCAGCAGCTTAGGGACTTTTCCGGACAGGAGCTCCTACGAGCAGTACTTC. Protein product: CASSLGTFPDRSSYEQYF.